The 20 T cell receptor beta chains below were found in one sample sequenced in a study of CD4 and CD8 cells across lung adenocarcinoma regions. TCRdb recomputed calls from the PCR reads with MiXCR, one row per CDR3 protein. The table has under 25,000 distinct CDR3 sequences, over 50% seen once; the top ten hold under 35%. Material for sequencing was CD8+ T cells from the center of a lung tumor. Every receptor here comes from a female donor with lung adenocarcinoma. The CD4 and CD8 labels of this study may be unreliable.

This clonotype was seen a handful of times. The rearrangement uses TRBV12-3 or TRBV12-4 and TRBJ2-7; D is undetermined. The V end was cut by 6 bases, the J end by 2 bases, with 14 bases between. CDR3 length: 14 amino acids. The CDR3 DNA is TGTGCCAGCAGCCTAGTAGGGTGGACCTACGAGCAGTACTTC. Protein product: CASSLVGWTYEQYF.

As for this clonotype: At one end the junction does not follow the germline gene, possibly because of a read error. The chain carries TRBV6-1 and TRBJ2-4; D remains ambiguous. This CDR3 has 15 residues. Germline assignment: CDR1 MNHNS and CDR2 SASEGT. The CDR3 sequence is CASSVGQWAKNIQYF. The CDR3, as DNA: TGTGCCAGCAGTGTCGGGCAGTGGGCCAAAAATATTCAGTATTTC.

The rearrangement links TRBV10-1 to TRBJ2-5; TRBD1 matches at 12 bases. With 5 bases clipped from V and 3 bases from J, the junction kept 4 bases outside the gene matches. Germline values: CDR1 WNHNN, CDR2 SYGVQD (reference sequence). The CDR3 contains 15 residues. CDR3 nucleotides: TGCGCCAGCAGTAGCGGGACAGGGGGCAAAGAGACCCAGTACTTC. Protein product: CASSSGTGGKETQYF.

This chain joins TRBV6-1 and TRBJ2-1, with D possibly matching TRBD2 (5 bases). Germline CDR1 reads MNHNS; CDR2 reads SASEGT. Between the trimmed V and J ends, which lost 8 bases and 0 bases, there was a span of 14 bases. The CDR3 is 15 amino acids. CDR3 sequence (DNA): TGTGCCAGCGAGGAGGACCGAAGCTCCTACAATGAGCAGTTCTTC. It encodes CASEEDRSSYNEQFF.

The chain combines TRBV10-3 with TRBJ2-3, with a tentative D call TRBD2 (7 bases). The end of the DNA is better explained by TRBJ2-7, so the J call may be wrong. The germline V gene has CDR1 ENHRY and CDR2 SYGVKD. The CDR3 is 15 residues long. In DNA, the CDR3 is TGTGCCGTGGGTGAGGGGGGGCGTGGCGAAGAGACGCAGTACTTC. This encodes CAVGEGGRGEETQYF.

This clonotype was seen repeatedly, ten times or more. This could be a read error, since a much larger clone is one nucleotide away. This CDR3 reads CASSPTSGSTTEQYF. CDR3 nucleotides: TGTGCCAGCAGTCCGACTAGCGGGAGTACTACTGAGCAGTACTTC. This chain joins TRBV6-1 and TRBJ2-5; 12 bases align to TRBD2. Germline V CDR1 and CDR2: MNHNS, SASEGT. V dropped 5 bases and J dropped 11; count of bases not matched to a gene: 12. The CDR3 is 15 amino acids.

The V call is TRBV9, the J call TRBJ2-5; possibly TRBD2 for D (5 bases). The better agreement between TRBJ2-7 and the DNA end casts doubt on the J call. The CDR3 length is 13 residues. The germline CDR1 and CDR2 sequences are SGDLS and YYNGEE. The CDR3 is CASSVEGRGEQYF. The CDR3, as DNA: TGTGCCAGCAGCGTAGAAGGGAGAGGCGAGCAGTACTTC.

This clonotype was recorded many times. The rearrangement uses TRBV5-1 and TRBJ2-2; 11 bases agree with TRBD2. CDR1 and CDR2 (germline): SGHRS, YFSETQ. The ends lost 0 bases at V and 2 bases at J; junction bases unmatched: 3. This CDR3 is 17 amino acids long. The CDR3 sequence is CASSLEGTSGNTGELFF. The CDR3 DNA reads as TGCGCCAGCAGCTTGGAAGGGACTAGCGGTAACACCGGGGAGCTGTTTTTT.

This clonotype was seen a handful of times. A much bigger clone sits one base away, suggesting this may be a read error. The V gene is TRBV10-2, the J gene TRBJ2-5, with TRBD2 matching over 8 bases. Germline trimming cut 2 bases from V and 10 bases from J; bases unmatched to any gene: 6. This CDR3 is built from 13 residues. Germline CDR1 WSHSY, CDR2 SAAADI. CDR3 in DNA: TGCGCCAGCAGTGAGACCTTCGGGACTAGCCAGTACTTC. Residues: CASSETFGTSQYF.

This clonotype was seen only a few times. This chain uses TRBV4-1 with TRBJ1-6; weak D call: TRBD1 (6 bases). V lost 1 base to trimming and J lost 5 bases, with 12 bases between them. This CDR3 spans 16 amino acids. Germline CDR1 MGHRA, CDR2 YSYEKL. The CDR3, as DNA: TGCGCCAGCAGCCAAGGGGGGGGGCGGGATAATTCACCCCTCCACTTT. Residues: CASSQGGGRDNSPLHF.

In nucleotides, the CDR3 is TGCAGTGCTAGTGTTCCTAGCGGGAACTACAATGAGCAGTTCTTC. Its protein is CSASVPSGNYNEQFF. V is TRBV20-1 and J is TRBJ2-1, with TRBD2 matching over 9 bases. CDR1 is DFQATT and CDR2 is SNEGSKA in the germline V gene (reference sequence). The CDR3 covers 15 residues. V trimming: 3 bases; J trimming: 3 bases; junction bases outside the gene matches: 6.

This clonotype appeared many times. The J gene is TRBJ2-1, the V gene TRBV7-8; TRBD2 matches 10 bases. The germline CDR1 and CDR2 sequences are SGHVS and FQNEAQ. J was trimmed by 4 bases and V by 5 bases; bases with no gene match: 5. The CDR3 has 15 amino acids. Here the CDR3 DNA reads TGTGCCAGCAGCCTTAGCGGGAGGATATACAATGAGCAGTTCTTC. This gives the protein CASSLSGRIYNEQFF.

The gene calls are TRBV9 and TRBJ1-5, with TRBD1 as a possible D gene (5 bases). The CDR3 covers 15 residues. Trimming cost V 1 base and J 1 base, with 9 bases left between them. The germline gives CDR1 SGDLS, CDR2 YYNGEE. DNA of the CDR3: TGTGCCAGCAGCGTAACAGGCTCGAGCAATCAGCCCCAGCATTTT. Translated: CASSVTGSSNQPQHF.

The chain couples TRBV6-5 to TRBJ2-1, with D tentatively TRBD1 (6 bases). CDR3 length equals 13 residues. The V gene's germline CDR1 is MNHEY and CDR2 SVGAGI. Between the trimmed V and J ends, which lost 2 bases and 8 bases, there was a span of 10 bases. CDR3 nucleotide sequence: TGTGCCAGCAGTTACGGGGGCTTCGATGAGCAGTTCTTC. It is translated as CASSYGGFDEQFF.

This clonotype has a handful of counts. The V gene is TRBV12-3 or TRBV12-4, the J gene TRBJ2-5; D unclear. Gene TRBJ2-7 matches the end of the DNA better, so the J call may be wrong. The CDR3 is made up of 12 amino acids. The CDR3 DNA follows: TGTGCCAGCAGTTTAGAGGGTTACGAGCAGTACTTC. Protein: CASSLEGYEQYF.

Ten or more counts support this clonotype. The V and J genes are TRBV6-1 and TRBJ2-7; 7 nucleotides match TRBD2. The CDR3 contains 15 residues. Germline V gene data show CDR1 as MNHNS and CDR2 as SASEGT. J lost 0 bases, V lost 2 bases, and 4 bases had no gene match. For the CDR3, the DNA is TGTGCCAGCAGTGAAAGGGGCGGGAGCTCCTACGAGCAGTACTTC. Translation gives CASSERGGSSYEQYF.

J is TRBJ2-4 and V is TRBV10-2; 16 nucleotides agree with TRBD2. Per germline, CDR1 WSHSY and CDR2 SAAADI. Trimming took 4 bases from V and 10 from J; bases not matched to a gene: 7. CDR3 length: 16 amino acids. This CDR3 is CASSAGTSGRAGIQYF. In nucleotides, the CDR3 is TGCGCCAGCAGTGCCGGGACTAGCGGGAGGGCTGGGATTCAGTACTTC.

The DNA for the CDR3 is TGTGCCAGCTTCCAGAGTGGCTCCTACGAGCAGTACTTC. The encoded protein is CASFQSGSYEQYF. The chain uses TRBV6-1 and TRBJ2-1; D is unresolved. The J call may be in error: the DNA end matches TRBJ2-7 better. This CDR3 has 13 amino acids. Germline V gene data show CDR1 as MNHNS and CDR2 as SASEGT.

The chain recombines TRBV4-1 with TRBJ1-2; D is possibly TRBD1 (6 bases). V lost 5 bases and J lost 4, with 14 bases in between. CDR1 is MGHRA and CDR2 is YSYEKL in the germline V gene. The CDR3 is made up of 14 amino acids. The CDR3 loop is CASSTRTAVYGYTF. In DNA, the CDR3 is TGCGCCAGCAGCACCCGGACAGCCGTCTATGGCTACACCTTC.

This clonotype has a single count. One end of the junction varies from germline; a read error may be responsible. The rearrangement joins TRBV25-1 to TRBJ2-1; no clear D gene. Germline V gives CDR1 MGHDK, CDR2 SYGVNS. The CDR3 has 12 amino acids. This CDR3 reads CASQLRLVAPYF. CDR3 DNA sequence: TGTGCCAGCCAACTGAGGCTAGTCGCGCCGTACTTC.